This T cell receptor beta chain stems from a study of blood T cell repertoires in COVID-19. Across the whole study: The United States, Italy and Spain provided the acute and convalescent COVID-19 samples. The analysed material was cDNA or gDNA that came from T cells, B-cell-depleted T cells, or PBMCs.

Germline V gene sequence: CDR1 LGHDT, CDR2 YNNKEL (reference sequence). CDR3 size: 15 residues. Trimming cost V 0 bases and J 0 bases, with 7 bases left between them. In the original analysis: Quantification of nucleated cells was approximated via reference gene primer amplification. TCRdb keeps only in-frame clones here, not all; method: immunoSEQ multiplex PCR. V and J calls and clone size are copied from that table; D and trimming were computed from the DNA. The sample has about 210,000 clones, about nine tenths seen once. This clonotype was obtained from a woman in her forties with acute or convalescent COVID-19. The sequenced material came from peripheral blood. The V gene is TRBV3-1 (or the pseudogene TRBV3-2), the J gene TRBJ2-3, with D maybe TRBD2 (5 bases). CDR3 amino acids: CASSQEASSTDTQYF. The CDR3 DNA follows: TGTGCCAGCAGCCAAGAGGCTAGCAGCACAGATACGCAGTATTTT.